Sequencing of this TCR beta chain was carried out in a study of response to subunit inactivated influenza vaccine (dated by TCRdb to the late 2010s). For the wider study: Deep quantitative profiling of the T cell receptor repertoire was used in the study to follow responses to a trivalent subunit inactivated influenza vaccine.

The library was obtained by RT-PCR. Reads for this sample came from an Illumina HiSeq 2500. In TCRdb, the public reads were trimmed at Q25 with fastp and aligned with MiXCR, with productive beta chains retained. Each entry is one CDR3 protein sequence, shown with its most common DNA and genes. This sample holds about 160,000 distinct CDR3 sequences; about a tenth were observed only once. 9.5% to 15% of the sample is taken by the ten largest. Interpreted using the paper, the time point label stands for: more than 40 days after influenza vaccine administration. Here is what the overall study found, with its caveats: According to the authors, only a limited number of new T cells may be recruited by each seasonal influenza vaccination.

With regard to this clonotype: It lacks a known antigen. No much larger clonotype is one base removed from it; base qualities were not supplied.

Trimming removed 5 bases from V and 8 bases from J, leaving 18 bases between the germline ends. Spanning cysteine to phenylalanine, the CDR3 consists of 14 amino acids. Left in the record is the CDR3 DNA by itself, 42 bases read in frame from the first base. Sequences MNHEY (CDR1) and SMNVEV (CDR2) are obtained from the germline V gene (reference sequence). The TCR was taken from a man aged 50 or older who received an inactivated influenza vaccine. Donor details come from another sample of the same person, matched by shared clones. The rearrangement combines TRBV27 with TRBJ1-2; there is no confident call for the D gene. The sequenced sample was non-naive T cells sorted from PBMCs, obtained 35 to 45 days after vaccination. Taken with the paper, the label for cell subset or site translates to: memory T cell fraction. The DNA reads as follows: TGTGCCAGCAGTCAAACCCGGGGAAGTGGCGGCTACACCTTC. It translates as CASSQTRGSGGYTF.